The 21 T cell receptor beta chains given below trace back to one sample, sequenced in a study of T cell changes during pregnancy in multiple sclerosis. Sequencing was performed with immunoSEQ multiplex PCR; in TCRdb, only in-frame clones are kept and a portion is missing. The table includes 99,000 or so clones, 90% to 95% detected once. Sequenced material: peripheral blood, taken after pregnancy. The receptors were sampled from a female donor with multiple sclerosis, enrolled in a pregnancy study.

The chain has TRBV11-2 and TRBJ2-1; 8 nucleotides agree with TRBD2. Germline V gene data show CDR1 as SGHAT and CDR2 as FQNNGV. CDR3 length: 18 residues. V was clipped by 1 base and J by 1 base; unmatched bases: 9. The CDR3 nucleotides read TGTGCCAGCAGCTTAGTACGGTTTAGCGGGACGTCCTACAATGAGCAGTTCTTC. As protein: CASSLVRFSGTSYNEQFF.

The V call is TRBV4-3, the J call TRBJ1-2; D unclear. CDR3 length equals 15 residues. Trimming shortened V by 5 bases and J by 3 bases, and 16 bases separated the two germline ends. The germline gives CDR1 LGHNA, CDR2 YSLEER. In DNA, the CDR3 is TGCGCCAGCAGCGAACAACCTTCATCCGACTATGGCTACACCTTC. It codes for CASSEQPSSDYGYTF.

CDR3 bases: TGTGCCAGCAGCTCCCGGGAGGGCCTACGCAATGAGCAGTTCTTC. This translates into CASSSREGLRNEQFF. The J gene is TRBJ2-1, the V gene TRBV7-2; TRBD2 agrees at 8 bases. Germline CDR1 and CDR2: SGHTA and FQGNSA. The length of the CDR3 is 15 residues. V shed 4 bases and J 6 bases; nucleotides not matched to a gene: 8.

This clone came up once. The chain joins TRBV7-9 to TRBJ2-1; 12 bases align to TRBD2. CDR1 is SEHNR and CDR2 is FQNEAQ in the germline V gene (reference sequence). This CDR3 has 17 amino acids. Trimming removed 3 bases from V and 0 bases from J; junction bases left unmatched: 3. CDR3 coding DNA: TGTGCCAGCAGCTTCCCGACTAGCGGGAGCTCCTACAATGAGCAGTTCTTC. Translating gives CASSFPTSGSSYNEQFF.

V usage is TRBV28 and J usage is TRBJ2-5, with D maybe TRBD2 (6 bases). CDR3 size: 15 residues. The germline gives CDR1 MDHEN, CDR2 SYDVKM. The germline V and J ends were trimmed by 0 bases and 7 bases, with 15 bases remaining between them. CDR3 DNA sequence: TGTGCCAGCAGTTTATGGGAGGCGGGATCGGGGACCCAGTACTTC. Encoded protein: CASSLWEAGSGTQYF.

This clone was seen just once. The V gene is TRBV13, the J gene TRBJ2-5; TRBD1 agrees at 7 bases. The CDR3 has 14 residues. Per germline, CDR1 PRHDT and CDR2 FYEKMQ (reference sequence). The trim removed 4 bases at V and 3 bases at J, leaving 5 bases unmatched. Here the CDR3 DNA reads TGTGCCAGCAGCTCAGGGACAGTCGAAGAGACCCAGTACTTC. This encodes CASSSGTVEETQYF.

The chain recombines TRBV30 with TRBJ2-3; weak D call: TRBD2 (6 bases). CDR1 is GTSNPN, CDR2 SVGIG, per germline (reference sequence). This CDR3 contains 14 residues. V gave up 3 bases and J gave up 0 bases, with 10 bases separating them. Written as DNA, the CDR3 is TGTGCCTGGAGGAGGGGACTGAGCACAGATACGCAGTATTTT. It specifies CAWRRGLSTDTQYF.

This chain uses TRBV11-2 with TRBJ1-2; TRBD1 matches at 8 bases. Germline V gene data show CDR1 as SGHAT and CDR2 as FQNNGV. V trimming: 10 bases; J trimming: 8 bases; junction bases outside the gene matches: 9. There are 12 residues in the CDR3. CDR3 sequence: CATTDRGDGYTF. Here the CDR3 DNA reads TGTGCCACCACCGACAGGGGTGACGGCTACACCTTC.

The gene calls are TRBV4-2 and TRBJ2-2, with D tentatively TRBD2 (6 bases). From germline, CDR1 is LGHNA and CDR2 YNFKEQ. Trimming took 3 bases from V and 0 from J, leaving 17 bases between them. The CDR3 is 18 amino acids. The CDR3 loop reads CASSQEVTGTSNTGELFF. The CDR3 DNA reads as TGTGCCAGCAGCCAGGAGGTCACCGGGACTTCGAACACCGGGGAGCTGTTTTTT.

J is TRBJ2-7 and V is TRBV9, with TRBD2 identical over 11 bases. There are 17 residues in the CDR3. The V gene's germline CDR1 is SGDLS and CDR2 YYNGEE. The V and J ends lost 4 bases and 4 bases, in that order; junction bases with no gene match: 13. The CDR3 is CASSPGPPGLAEYEQYF. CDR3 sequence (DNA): TGTGCCAGCAGCCCTGGCCCGCCGGGACTAGCGGAATACGAGCAGTACTTC.

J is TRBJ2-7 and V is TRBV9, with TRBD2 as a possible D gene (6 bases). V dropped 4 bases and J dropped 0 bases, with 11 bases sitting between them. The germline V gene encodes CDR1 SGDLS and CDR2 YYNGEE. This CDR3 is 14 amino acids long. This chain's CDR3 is CASSPLALSYEQYF. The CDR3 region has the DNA TGTGCCAGCAGCCCCCTAGCGCTCTCCTACGAGCAGTACTTC. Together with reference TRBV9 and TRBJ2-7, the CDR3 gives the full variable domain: DSGVTQTPKHLITATGQRVTLRCSPRSGDLSVYWYQQSLDQGLQFLIQYYNGEERAKGNILERFSAQQFPDLHSELNLSSLELGDSALYFCASSPLALSYEQYFGPGTRLTVT.

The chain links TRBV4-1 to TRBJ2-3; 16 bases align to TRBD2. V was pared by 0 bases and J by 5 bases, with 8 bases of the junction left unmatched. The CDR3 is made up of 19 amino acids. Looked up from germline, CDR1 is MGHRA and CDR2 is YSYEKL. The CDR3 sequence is CASSQDAGLAGGEGDTQYF. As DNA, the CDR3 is TGCGCCAGCAGCCAAGACGCGGGACTAGCGGGAGGGGAGGGAGATACGCAGTATTTT.

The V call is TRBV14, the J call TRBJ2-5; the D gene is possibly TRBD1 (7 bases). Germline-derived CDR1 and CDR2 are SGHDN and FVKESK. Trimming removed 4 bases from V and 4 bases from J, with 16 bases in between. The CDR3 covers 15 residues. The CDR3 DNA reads TGTGCCAGCAGCCCCCGCAGGGGGAGGTTAGAGACCCAGTACTTC. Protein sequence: CASSPRRGRLETQYF.

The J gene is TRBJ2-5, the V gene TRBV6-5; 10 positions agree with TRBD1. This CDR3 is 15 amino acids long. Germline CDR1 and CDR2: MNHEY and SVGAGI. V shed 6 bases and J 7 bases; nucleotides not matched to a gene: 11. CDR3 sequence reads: CASRFRTGGGVTQYF. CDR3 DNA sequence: TGTGCCAGCAGGTTCCGGACAGGGGGTGGAGTGACCCAGTACTTC.

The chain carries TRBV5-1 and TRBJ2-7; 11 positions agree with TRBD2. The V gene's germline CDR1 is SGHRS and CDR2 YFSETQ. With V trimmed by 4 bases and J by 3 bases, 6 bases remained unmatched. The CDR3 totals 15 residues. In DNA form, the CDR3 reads TGCGCCAGCAGCATAGGGACTAGCGGATACTACGAGCAGTACTTC. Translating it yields CASSIGTSGYYEQYF.

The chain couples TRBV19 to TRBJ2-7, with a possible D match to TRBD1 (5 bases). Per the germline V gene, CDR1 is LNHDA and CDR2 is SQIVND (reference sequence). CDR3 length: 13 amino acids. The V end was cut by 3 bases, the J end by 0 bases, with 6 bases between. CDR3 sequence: CASSIQGSYEQYF. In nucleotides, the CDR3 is TGTGCCAGTAGTATTCAGGGCTCCTACGAGCAGTACTTC. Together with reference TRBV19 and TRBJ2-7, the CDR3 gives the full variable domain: DGGITQSPKYLFRKEGQNVTLSCEQNLNHDAMYWYRQDPGQGLRLIYYSQIVNDFQKGDIAEGYSVSREKKESFPLTVTSAQKNPTAFYLCASSIQGSYEQYFGPGTRLTVT.

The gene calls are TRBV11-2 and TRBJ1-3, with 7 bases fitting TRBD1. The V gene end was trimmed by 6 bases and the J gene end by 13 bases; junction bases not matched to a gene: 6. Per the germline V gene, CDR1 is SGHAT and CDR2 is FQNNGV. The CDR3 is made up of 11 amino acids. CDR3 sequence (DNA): TGTGCCAGCAGAAGGGGGCCGTCGATATATTTT. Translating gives CASRRGPSIYF. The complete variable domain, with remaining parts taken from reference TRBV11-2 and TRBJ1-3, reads EAGVAQSPRYKIIEKRQSVAFWCNPISGHATLYWYQQILGQGPKLLIQFQNNGVVDDSQLPKDRFSAERLKGVDSTLKIQPAKLEDSAVYLCASRRGPSIYFGEGSWLTVV.

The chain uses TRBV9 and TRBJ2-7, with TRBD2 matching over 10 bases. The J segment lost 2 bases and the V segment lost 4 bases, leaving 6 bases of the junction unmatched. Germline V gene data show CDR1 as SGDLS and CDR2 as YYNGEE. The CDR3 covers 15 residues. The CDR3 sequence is CASSPLAGGTYEQYF. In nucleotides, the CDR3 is TGTGCCAGCAGCCCATTAGCGGGAGGTACCTACGAGCAGTACTTC.

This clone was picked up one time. The CDR3 bases are TGTGCCAGCAGCTTATGGTCAGGGTCCGGGACTGAAGCTTTCTTT. Translated, it gives CASSLWSGSGTEAFF. The chain carries TRBV13 and TRBJ1-1, with TRBD1 as a possible D gene (5 bases). CDR1 and CDR2 from the germline V gene are PRHDT and FYEKMQ (reference sequence). V was trimmed by 2 bases and J by 5 bases, leaving 15 bases between them. This CDR3 is built from 15 residues.

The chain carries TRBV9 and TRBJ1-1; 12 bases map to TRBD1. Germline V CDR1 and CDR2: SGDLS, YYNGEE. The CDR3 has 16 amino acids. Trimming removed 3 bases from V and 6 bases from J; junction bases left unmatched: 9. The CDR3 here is CASSDGTGGARAEAFF. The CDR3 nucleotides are TGTGCCAGCAGCGACGGGACAGGGGGCGCCAGGGCTGAAGCTTTCTTT.

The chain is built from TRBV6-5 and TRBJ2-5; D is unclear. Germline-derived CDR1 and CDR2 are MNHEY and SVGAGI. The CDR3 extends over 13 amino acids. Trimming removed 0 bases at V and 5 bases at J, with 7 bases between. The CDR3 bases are TGTGCCAGCAGTTACTCGCCGCAGGAGACCCAGTACTTC. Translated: CASSYSPQETQYF.